This T cell receptor beta chain was identified in a study of beta chain features in type 1 diabetes. On the study more broadly: Cells sorted and examined across all samples totaled 107,917,701. Broader study findings: At VDJ recombination sites, type 1 diabetes patients had fewer insertions and more deleted nucleotides.

The investigators reverse transcribed all of the isolated RNA, so they sequenced expressed TCRB transcripts. Assay: immunoSEQ multiplex PCR; the TCRdb copy retains only in-frame clones and omits some. The sample consists of about half a million clones, 10% to 12% of them appearing once. Heparinised blood was drawn once per donor, averaging roughly 120 mL. Each of the sorted populations had a purity greater than 95%. Only a few counts were recorded for this clone. No antigen is known for it. Sequencing was performed on naive CD4+ T cells from blood. This clonotype was sampled from a woman younger than 35 in good health.

Here the CDR3 DNA reads TGTGCCAGCAGTTCCGCAGGGAGAGGCTACACCTTC. Protein product: CASSSAGRGYTF. The V and J genes are TRBV6-5 and TRBJ1-2; D might be TRBD1 (5 bases). V shed 4 bases and J shed 8 bases, with 11 bases lying between them. The CDR3 contains 12 residues. Germline V gene data show CDR1 as MNHEY and CDR2 as SVGAGI.